A single sample is the source of the 14 T cell receptor beta chains below, sequenced in a study of circulating tumor DNA in untreated peripheral T-cell lymphoma. TCRdb's copy holds only in-frame clones and misses some; the assay was immunoSEQ multiplex PCR. The sample carries some 260 clones, roughly 80% recorded once. The specimen was cell-free DNA from blood serum. Receptor source: a human donor with peripheral T-cell lymphoma.

The chain carries TRBV9 and TRBJ2-7; possibly TRBD2 for D (5 bases). The germline V gene has CDR1 SGDLS and CDR2 YYNGEE. The CDR3 covers 13 residues. V dropped 2 bases and J dropped 6 bases, with 12 bases sitting between them. The CDR3 loop is CASSVGDPGEQYF. As DNA, the CDR3 is TGTGCCAGCAGCGTCGGGGATCCCGGCGAGCAGTACTTC.

This rearrangement joins TRBV29-1 to TRBJ1-2; D unclear. From germline, CDR1 is SQVTM and CDR2 ANQGSEA. V lost 1 base to trimming and J lost 2 bases, with 5 bases between them. The CDR3 spans 12 residues. The chain's CDR3 is CSVEGQNYGYTF. CDR3 DNA sequence: TGCAGCGTTGAAGGGCAGAACTATGGCTACACCTTC.

The genes are TRBV30 and TRBJ1-2, with D tentatively TRBD1 (5 bases). V dropped 3 bases and J dropped 1 base, with 24 bases sitting between them. The CDR3 totals 18 residues. Per the germline V gene, CDR1 is GTSNPN and CDR2 is SVGIG (reference sequence). CDR3 sequence: CAWSLVGDGLHLNYGYTF. DNA of the CDR3: TGTGCCTGGAGCCTGGTTGGGGACGGTCTACACCTTAACTATGGCTACACCTTC.

The J gene is TRBJ2-7, the V gene TRBV2; 11 bases line up with TRBD1. Germline V gene sequence: CDR1 SNHLY, CDR2 FYNNEI. CDR3 length: 15 amino acids. The junction had 6 bases not matched to a gene; V was cut back by 6 bases and J by 2 bases. In DNA form, the CDR3 reads TGTGCCAGCAGCCCCGGGACAGGGGGGACCTACGAGCAGTACTTC. It translates to CASSPGTGGTYEQYF.

This clone was seen a handful of times. V and J are TRBV5-1 and TRBJ1-1, with D unresolved. Germline-derived CDR1 and CDR2 are SGHRS and YFSETQ. This CDR3 is 13 amino acids long. V lost 4 bases, J lost 1 base, and 8 bases lay in between. The DNA of the CDR3 is TGCGCCAGCAGCGGATCAGGGAACACTGAAGCTTTCTTT. It encodes CASSGSGNTEAFF.

The chain couples TRBV28 to TRBJ2-5, with 15 bases that match TRBD2. CDR3 length: 16 residues. Germline lookup yields CDR1 MDHEN and CDR2 SYDVKM. The trim removed 4 bases at V and 4 bases at J, leaving 4 bases unmatched. CDR3 nucleotide sequence: TGTGCCAGCAGTTCTTGGACTAGCGGGAGGGTAGAGACCCAGTACTTC. As protein: CASSSWTSGRVETQYF.

The V call is TRBV28, the J call TRBJ1-6; D not resolved. This CDR3 has 12 residues. Looked up from germline, CDR1 is MDHEN and CDR2 is SYDVKM. Trimming cost V 2 bases and J 13 bases, with 9 bases left between them. The chain's CDR3 is CASSLEFSPLHF. In nucleotides, the CDR3 is TGTGCCAGCAGTTTAGAATTCAGCCCCCTCCACTTT.

This chain connects TRBV7-3 to TRBJ2-7; D possibly uses TRBD1 or TRBD2 (5 bases each). Looked up from germline, CDR1 is SGHTA and CDR2 is FQGTGA. V lost 2 bases to trimming and J lost 5 bases, with 10 bases between them. CDR3 length equals 13 residues. This CDR3 is CASSLELGHEQYF. In nucleotides, the CDR3 is TGTGCCAGCAGCTTAGAGTTGGGACACGAGCAGTACTTC.

The CDR3 reads CASSQVTGTSGSVYEQYF. CDR3 DNA: TGCGCCAGCAGCCAAGTCACCGGGACTAGCGGGAGTGTCTACGAGCAGTACTTC. The chain couples TRBV4-3 to TRBJ2-7; TRBD2 agrees at 14 bases. The ends lost 1 base at V and 3 bases at J; junction bases unmatched: 8. Germline V gives CDR1 LGHNA, CDR2 YSLEER. CDR3 length: 18 amino acids.

V usage is TRBV4-1 and J usage is TRBJ1-6; D unclear. The V end lost 3 bases, the J end lost 3 bases, and 9 bases lay between the germline ends. Germline CDR1 is MGHRA and CDR2 is YSYEKL. The CDR3 covers 15 residues. The CDR3 nucleotides read TGCGCCAGCAGCCACGGGCGAATCTATAATTCACCCCTCCACTTT. Translated: CASSHGRIYNSPLHF.

The rearrangement links TRBV15 to TRBJ2-2, with D possibly TRBD1 on 6 matching bases. The CDR3 runs 15 residues. CDR1 LNHNV and CDR2 YYDKDF come from the germline V gene (reference sequence). The ends were cut back, 0 bases at V and 4 bases at J, with 9 bases in the middle. DNA for the CDR3: TGTGCCACCAGCAGAGATTCCAGGGGCACCGGGGAGCTGTTTTTT. Translation gives CATSRDSRGTGELFF.

The CDR3: CASSVVPGYEQYF. The CDR3 DNA reads TGTGCCAGCAGCGTAGTACCCGGCTACGAGCAGTACTTC. V usage is TRBV9 and J usage is TRBJ2-7; no definite D call. Germline V lookup: CDR1 SGDLS, CDR2 YYNGEE. The V and J ends lost 0 bases and 3 bases respectively, with 7 bases between them. The CDR3 spans 13 residues.

The rearrangement joins TRBV19 to TRBJ1-5; 8 bases fit TRBD1. CDR1 LNHDA and CDR2 SQIVND come from the germline V gene (reference sequence). Trimming cost V 6 bases and J 0 bases; bases outside gene matches: 4. The length of the CDR3 is 15 residues. CDR3 bases: TGTGCCAGTAGGACAGGGGTTTATAGCAATCAGCCCCAGCATTTT. Translation: CASRTGVYSNQPQHF.

The J gene is TRBJ1-2, the V gene TRBV6-5; tentatively, D is TRBD1 (5 bases). Trimming cost V 8 bases and J 6 bases, with 16 bases left between them. The CDR3 extends over 13 amino acids. CDR1 and CDR2 from the germline V gene are MNHEY and SVGAGI. The CDR3 loop is CASVDRWKDGYTF. CDR3 coding DNA: TGTGCCAGCGTAGACAGATGGAAGGATGGCTACACCTTC.